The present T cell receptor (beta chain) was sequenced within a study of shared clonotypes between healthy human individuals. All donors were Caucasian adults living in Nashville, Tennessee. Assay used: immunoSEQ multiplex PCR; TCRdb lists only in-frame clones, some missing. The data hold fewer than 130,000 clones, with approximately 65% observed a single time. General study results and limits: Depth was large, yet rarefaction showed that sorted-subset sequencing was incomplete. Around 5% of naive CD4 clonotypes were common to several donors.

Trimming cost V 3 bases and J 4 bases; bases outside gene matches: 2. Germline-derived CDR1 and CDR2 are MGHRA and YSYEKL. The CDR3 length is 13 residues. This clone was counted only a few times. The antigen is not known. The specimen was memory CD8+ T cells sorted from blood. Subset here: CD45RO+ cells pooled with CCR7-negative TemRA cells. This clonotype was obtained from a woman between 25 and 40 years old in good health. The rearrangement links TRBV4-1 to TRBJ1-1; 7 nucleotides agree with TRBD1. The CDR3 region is CASSQTGSTEAFF. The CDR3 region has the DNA TGCGCCAGCAGCCAGACAGGGAGCACTGAAGCTTTCTTT.